This TCR beta chain derives from a study of shared clonotypes between healthy human individuals. Study information: Researchers assigned three CD4 naive, three CD4 memory, two CD8 naive and one CD8 memory plate to each donor.

Healthy HIV-negative adults without recent acute infections or vaccinations served as donors. The V end was cut by 0 bases, the J end by 2 bases, with 14 bases between. The germline V gene has CDR1 LNHNV and CDR2 YYDKDF (reference sequence). CDR3 length: 17 residues. This clone has only one observation. Its antigen is not known. Under the authors' procedure: Owing to the provision of junction-only sequences devoid of quality scores by immunoSEQ, filtering differed. TCRdb's copy holds only in-frame clones and misses some; the assay was immunoSEQ multiplex PCR. Clone size and the V and J calls come from that table; the DNA yielded D and trimming. The data contain a few hundred thousand clones, around 97% of them singletons. Study results and limitations: Represented genetic and exposure-history diversity was restricted by having few donors.

The chain has TRBV15 and TRBJ1-5; the D gene is possibly TRBD1 (6 bases). This sequence originates from a woman younger than 45 in good health. Input material: naive CD4+ T cells sorted from blood. The sample's subset: CD45RA+ positively selected. In DNA, the CDR3 is TGTGCCACCAGCAGAGATCGAGACAGGAGAGGCAATCAGCCCCAGCATTTT. It specifies CATSRDRDRRGNQPQHF.